These 9 T cell receptor beta chains share one sample of origin, sequenced in a study of identical twins. TCRdb re-analysed the 5' RACE reads in MiXCR, keeping a single row per CDR3 protein. The top ten clones hold over 4% of a sample with hundreds of thousands of distinct CDR3 sequences, 21% of them seen once. This sample also appeared in a second study, on T cells expressing NK-cell markers.

Sequencing was performed on PBMCs. These receptors all come from a young woman in good health.

This chain connects TRBV5-1 to TRBJ2-7, with 7 bases identical to TRBD2. The CDR3 has 15 residues. With 4 bases clipped from V and 4 bases from J, the junction kept 11 bases outside the gene matches. CDR1 and CDR2 (germline): SGHRS, YFSETQ. This CDR3 reads CASSDLGTSEYEQYF. The CDR3 DNA follows: TGCGCCAGCAGCGATTTGGGTACTAGCGAGTACGAGCAGTACTTC.

The chain joins TRBV2 to TRBJ2-4; 13 nucleotides line up with TRBD2. The CDR3 length is 17 residues. Trimming at V came to 5 bases and at J to 6 bases, leaving 10 bases not matched to a gene. CDR1 and CDR2 from the germline V gene are SNHLY and FYNNEI. The CDR3 DNA reads TGTGCCAGCAGTACTCCCCGGACTAGCGGGGGAGGAAACATTCAGTACTTC. Its translation: CASSTPRTSGGGNIQYF.

This chain joins TRBV6-9 and TRBJ2-7, with D hard to call. The V and J ends lost 4 bases and 0 bases respectively, with 13 bases between them. CDR1 is MNHGY, CDR2 SVAAGI, per germline. This CDR3 has 15 amino acids. The CDR3: CASSLPGRDSYEQYF. DNA for the CDR3: TGTGCCAGCAGTTTACCAGGTAGAGACTCCTACGAGCAGTACTTC.

The gene calls are TRBV13 and TRBJ2-3; D is unresolved. The germline CDR1 and CDR2 sequences are PRHDT and FYEKMQ (reference sequence). The CDR3 sequence is 13 residues long. Trimming stripped 2 bases from V and 4 bases from J, with 7 bases between. CDR3 sequence reads: CASSLLPADTQYF. The CDR3, as DNA: TGTGCCAGCAGCTTATTACCTGCAGATACGCAGTATTTT.

A few counts support this clonotype. V and J are TRBV4-2 and TRBJ2-7, with 11 bases that match TRBD2. In germline, CDR1 is LGHNA, CDR2 YNFKEQ. The CDR3 has 17 residues. J gave up 0 bases and V 4 bases, and 8 bases lay outside the gene matches. CDR3 coding DNA: TGTGCCAGCAGCCGAACTAGCGGGGGCTTCAGCTCCTACGAGCAGTACTTC. Protein: CASSRTSGGFSSYEQYF.

The rearrangement uses TRBV20-1 and TRBJ2-2, with 10 bases matching TRBD2. The CDR3 totals 16 residues. Germline V lookup: CDR1 DFQATT, CDR2 SNEGSKA (reference sequence). Trimming cost V 3 bases and J 4 bases; bases outside gene matches: 8. This CDR3 is CSASRTSGGGTGELFF. The CDR3 DNA reads TGCAGTGCTAGTAGGACTAGCGGAGGGGGCACCGGGGAGCTGTTTTTT.

This clonotype was seen just once. J is TRBJ1-5 and V is TRBV6-6; maybe TRBD1 (5 bases). The ends were cut back, 7 bases at V and 1 base at J, with 8 bases in the middle. Germline V gene lookup returns CDR1 MNHNY and CDR2 SVGAGI (reference sequence). The CDR3 length is 13 residues. This chain's CDR3 is CASMGLSNQPQHF. The CDR3 nucleotides are TGTGCCAGCATGGGGCTCAGCAATCAGCCCCAGCATTTT.

The table lists this clonotype with a few counts. V is TRBV4-3 and J is TRBJ2-6; D gene ambiguous. Germline V gene sequence: CDR1 LGHNA, CDR2 YSLEER. This CDR3 comprises 17 residues. Trimming removed 0 bases at V and 0 bases at J, with 9 bases between. This CDR3 is CASSQETGNSGANVLTF. For the CDR3, the DNA is TGCGCCAGCAGCCAAGAGACGGGCAACTCTGGGGCCAACGTCCTGACTTTC.

This chain links TRBV15 with TRBJ2-1, with unresolved D. The germline V gene has CDR1 LNHNV and CDR2 YYDKDF (reference sequence). The V gene lost 0 bases and the J gene lost 5 bases, with 8 bases spanning the gap. The CDR3 has 14 amino acids. In DNA form, the CDR3 reads TGTGCCACCAGCAGAGAAAGCGAGAACAATGAGCAGTTCTTC. It codes for CATSRESENNEQFF.